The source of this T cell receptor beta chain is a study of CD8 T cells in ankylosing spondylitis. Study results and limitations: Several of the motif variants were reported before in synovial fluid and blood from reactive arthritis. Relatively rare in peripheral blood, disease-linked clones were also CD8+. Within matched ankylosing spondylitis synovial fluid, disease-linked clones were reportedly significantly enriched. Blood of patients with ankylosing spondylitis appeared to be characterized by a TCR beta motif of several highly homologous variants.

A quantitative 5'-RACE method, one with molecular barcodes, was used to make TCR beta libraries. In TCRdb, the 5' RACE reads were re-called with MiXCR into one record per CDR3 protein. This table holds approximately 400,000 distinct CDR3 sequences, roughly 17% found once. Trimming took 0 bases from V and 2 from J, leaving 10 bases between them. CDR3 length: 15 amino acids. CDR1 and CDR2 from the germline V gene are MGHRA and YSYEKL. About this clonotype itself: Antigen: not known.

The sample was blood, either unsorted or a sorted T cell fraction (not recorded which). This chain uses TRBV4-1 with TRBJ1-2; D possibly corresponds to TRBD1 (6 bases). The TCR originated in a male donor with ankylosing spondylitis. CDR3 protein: CASSQDGGANYGYTF. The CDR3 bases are TGCGCCAGCAGCCAAGATGGGGGGGCCAACTATGGCTACACCTTC.